What follows are 25 T cell receptor beta chains derived from one specimen sequenced in a study of Graves' ophthalmopathy and Graves' hyperthyroidism. The TCR beta CDR3 regions underwent amplification from RNA transcripts. Amplification began with first-round RT-PCR using HTBI primers, then second-round multiplex PCR was performed. MiXCR was run by TCRdb on the multiplex PCR reads, yielding one entry per CDR3 protein. Here the sample spans 680,000 or so distinct CDR3 sequences, 22% being singletons. The sequencing sample was made of peripheral blood. The receptors come from a woman younger than 35 with stable Graves' hyperthyroidism. Some clones in this sample may be carry-over from other donors' samples.

A few counts support this clonotype. The J gene is TRBJ2-7, the V gene TRBV18, with 7 nucleotides matching TRBD2. The CDR3 is made up of 14 amino acids. The V and J ends lost 1 base and 3 bases, in that order; junction bases with no gene match: 3. The germline V gene has CDR1 KGHSH and CDR2 LQKENI. In DNA, the CDR3 is TGTGCCAGCTCACCACGGGGGGGGGTCTACGAGCAGTACTTC. As protein: CASSPRGGVYEQYF.

This clonotype has a count of ten or more. The chain is built from TRBV7-3 and TRBJ1-1; D might be TRBD1 (6 bases). This CDR3 contains 16 residues. V lost 1 base and J lost 0, with 12 bases in between. Looked up from germline, CDR1 is SGHTA and CDR2 is FQGTGA. Here the CDR3 reads CASSLRGANMNTEAFF. In DNA form, the CDR3 reads TGTGCCAGCAGCTTAAGGGGGGCCAACATGAACACTGAAGCTTTCTTT.

As for this clonotype: One junction end disagrees with the germline gene, perhaps due to a read error. V usage is TRBV2 and J usage is TRBJ1-5; 9 nucleotides match TRBD1. The CDR3 is 13 residues long. From germline, CDR1 is SNHLY and CDR2 FYNNEI. This CDR3 is CTSSWDRDQPQHF. The CDR3 DNA reads TGTACCAGCAGTTGGGACAGGGATCAGCCCCAGCATTTT. The complete variable domain, with remaining parts taken from reference TRBV2 and TRBJ1-5, reads EPEVTQTPSHQVTQMGQEVILRCVPISNHLYFYWYRQILGQKVEFLVSFYNNEISEKSEIFDDQFSVERPDGSNFTLKIRSTKLEDSAMYFCTSSWDRDQPQHFGDGTRLSIL.

This clonotype was counted many times. The genes are TRBV28 and TRBJ2-4; 10 bases match TRBD2. J lost 1 base, V lost 2 bases, and 11 bases had no gene match. CDR1 and CDR2 (germline): MDHEN, SYDVKM. The CDR3 runs 19 residues. CDR3 DNA sequence: TGTGCCAGCAGTTTAGTGTCTAGCGGGAGTAAGGGGGCCAAAAACATTCAGTACTTC. This codes for CASSLVSSGSKGAKNIQYF. Supplemented by reference TRBV28 and TRBJ2-4, the full variable domain reads DVKVTQSSRYLVKRTGEKVFLECVQDMDHENMFWYRQDPGLGLRLIYFSYDVKMKEKGDIPEGYSVSREKKERFSLILESASTNQTSMYLCASSLVSSGSKGAKNIQYFGAGTRLSVL.

At least ten counts were recorded for this clonotype. V and J are TRBV20-1 and TRBJ1-5; D gene uncertain. This CDR3 is built from 13 residues. Per the germline V gene, CDR1 is DFQATT and CDR2 is SNEGSKA (reference sequence). Trimming removed 0 bases from V and 4 bases from J, with 7 bases in between. The CDR3 loop reads CSARDFRNQPQHF. In DNA, the CDR3 is TGCAGTGCTAGAGATTTTAGGAATCAGCCCCAGCATTTT.

V and J are TRBV29-1 and TRBJ1-1; no reliable D call. Per the germline V gene, CDR1 is SQVTM and CDR2 is ANQGSEA. V lost 3 bases to trimming and J lost 0 bases, with 8 bases between them. The CDR3 covers 13 residues. The DNA of the CDR3 is TGCAGCGTTGACGGAGCCGTGAACACTGAAGCTTTCTTT. Translated: CSVDGAVNTEAFF. The variable domain in full, completed from reference TRBV29-1 and TRBJ1-1, reads SAVISQKPSRDICQRGTSLTIQCQVDSQVTMMFWYRQQPGQSLTLIATANQGSEATYESGFVIDKFPISRPNLTFSTLTVSNMSPEDSSIYLCSVDGAVNTEAFFGQGTRLTVV.

In its sample, this clonotype was seen many times. The V call is TRBV6-5, the J call TRBJ1-2; D not certain. The germline V gene encodes CDR1 MNHEY and CDR2 SVGAGI. V gave up 3 bases and J gave up 6 bases, with 14 bases separating them. CDR3 size: 14 residues. Here the CDR3 reads CASSYGPGLDGYTF. The CDR3 DNA follows: TGTGCCAGCAGTTATGGGCCGGGGTTGGATGGCTACACCTTC.

This clonotype was found a few times. The rearrangement links TRBV11-2 to TRBJ2-2, with 9 nucleotides matching TRBD2. Trimming cost V 1 base and J 7 bases; bases outside gene matches: 13. CDR3 length: 18 residues. Looked up from germline, CDR1 is SGHAT and CDR2 is FQNNGV. CDR3 region: CASSLVLSGGRGGGELFF. CDR3 nucleotide sequence: TGTGCCAGCAGCTTAGTTCTTAGCGGGGGCCGCGGAGGCGGGGAGCTGTTTTTT.

The gene calls are TRBV7-8 and TRBJ2-7, with no clear D. Germline V CDR1 and CDR2: SGHVS, FQNEAQ. V was trimmed by 3 bases and J by 4 bases, leaving 13 bases between them. The CDR3 length is 14 residues. CDR3 sequence reads: CASSFSGKGYEQYF. DNA of the CDR3: TGTGCCAGCAGCTTCTCCGGCAAAGGATACGAGCAGTACTTC.

The chain employs TRBV6-1 and TRBJ2-5, with D possibly being TRBD1 (5 bases). The germline V and J ends were trimmed by 3 bases and 1 base, with 6 bases remaining between them. This CDR3 spans 13 amino acids. The germline V gene has CDR1 MNHNS and CDR2 SASEGT. CDR3 sequence: CASSDRVQETQYF. The CDR3 bases are TGTGCCAGCAGTGACAGGGTCCAAGAGACCCAGTACTTC.

Many counts were recorded for this clonotype. This sequence joins TRBV4-1 and TRBJ2-7; D is perhaps TRBD1 (5 bases). CDR3 length: 13 amino acids. Germline lookup yields CDR1 MGHRA and CDR2 YSYEKL. Between the trimmed V and J ends, which lost 1 base and 3 bases, there was a span of 7 bases. The DNA of the CDR3 is TGCGCCAGCAGCCAAGGAGGACACTACGAGCAGTACTTC. Translating it yields CASSQGGHYEQYF.

CDR3 nucleotide sequence: TGCGCCAGCAGCTTGGCTGACGGGACCCCCCAAATGGACGAGCAGTACTTC. Protein product: CASSLADGTPQMDEQYF. The V call is TRBV5-1, the J call TRBJ2-7; D tentatively fits TRBD1 or TRBD2 (5 bases each). The V end lost 0 bases, the J end lost 5 bases, and 21 bases lay between the germline ends. The CDR3 is made up of 17 amino acids. Germline V gene data show CDR1 as SGHRS and CDR2 as YFSETQ.

This clonotype was detected many times. The rearrangement joins TRBV20-1 to TRBJ2-7; no definite D call. This CDR3 region has 13 residues. Germline V gene data show CDR1 as DFQATT and CDR2 as SNEGSKA (reference sequence). Trimming took 5 bases from V and 3 from J, leaving 14 bases between them. The CDR3: CSAADEAGYEQYF. The CDR3 DNA follows: TGCAGTGCTGCAGATGAGGCCGGCTACGAGCAGTACTTC.

A few counts support this clonotype. A read error may explain this, as a much larger clone is one base away. The chain links TRBV5-1 to TRBJ2-5, with 8 positions matching TRBD1. The germline V gene has CDR1 SGHRS and CDR2 YFSETQ. This CDR3 is built from 15 residues. The CDR3 loop reads CASSRTGTRLETKYF. CDR3 bases: TGCGCCAGCAGCAGGACAGGGACCCGGTTGGAGACCAAGTACTTC.

This clonotype was seen ten or more times. The chain's CDR3 is CATGGYSQDYGYTF. The CDR3 coding sequence is TGTGCCACCGGGGGGTACAGTCAAGACTATGGCTACACCTTC. This sequence joins TRBV28 and TRBJ1-2; possible D gene TRBD1, 5 bases. The V end was cut by 10 bases, the J end by 3 bases, with 18 bases between. Germline-derived CDR1 and CDR2 are MDHEN and SYDVKM. The CDR3 is made up of 14 amino acids.

Many counts were recorded for this clonotype. This rearrangement joins TRBV30 to TRBJ1-1; TRBD1 matches at 8 bases. In germline, CDR1 is GTSNPN, CDR2 SVGIG (reference sequence). This CDR3 has 15 amino acids. V trimming: 3 bases; J trimming: 6 bases; junction bases outside the gene matches: 12. The CDR3 is CAWSQRTGLLSEAFF. CDR3 nucleotides: TGTGCCTGGAGCCAACGGACAGGGCTGCTCTCTGAAGCTTTCTTT.

At least ten counts were recorded for this clonotype. The chain combines TRBV2 with TRBJ1-5; D is perhaps TRBD1 (6 bases). Germline V lookup: CDR1 SNHLY, CDR2 FYNNEI. V lost 1 base to trimming and J lost 7 bases, with 11 bases between them. The CDR3 length is 14 residues. DNA for the CDR3: TGTGCCAGCAGTGAAGGGGGGGCAGGCCAGCCCCAGCATTTT. Encoded protein: CASSEGGAGQPQHF. Full variable domain (missing parts from reference TRBV2 and TRBJ1-5): EPEVTQTPSHQVTQMGQEVILRCVPISNHLYFYWYRQILGQKVEFLVSFYNNEISEKSEIFDDQFSVERPDGSNFTLKIRSTKLEDSAMYFCASSEGGAGQPQHFGDGTRLSIL.

This clonotype was observed at least ten times. The chain is built from TRBV28 and TRBJ1-2; 10 bases fit TRBD1. CDR1 and CDR2 from the germline V gene are MDHEN and SYDVKM. With 2 bases clipped from V and 6 bases from J, the junction kept 6 bases outside the gene matches. The CDR3 sequence is 15 residues long. CDR3 nucleotide sequence: TGTGCCAGCAGTTTAACTGGTGGGACAGGGGATGGCTACACCTTC. Translated, it gives CASSLTGGTGDGYTF.

In its sample, this clonotype was seen a few times. The gene calls are TRBV15 and TRBJ2-5; no reliable D call. CDR3 size: 13 residues. Trimming took off 3 bases at V and 5 bases at J, with 10 bases between the two ends. Germline V gene lookup returns CDR1 LNHNV and CDR2 YYDKDF (reference sequence). CDR3 DNA: TGTGCCACCAGCAGGGCTATAAGGGAGACCCAGTACTTC. This translates into CATSRAIRETQYF.

The chain couples TRBV2 to TRBJ1-1; unclear D gene. Germline V CDR1 and CDR2: SNHLY, FYNNEI. The CDR3 totals 13 residues. The V end lost 6 bases, the J end lost 1 base, and 9 bases lay between the germline ends. CDR3 sequence reads: CASRLGWNTEAFF. The CDR3 coding sequence is TGTGCCAGCAGGCTTGGATGGAACACTGAAGCTTTCTTT.

This clonotype was found many times. The chain is built from TRBV12-3 or TRBV12-4 and TRBJ1-6, with D perhaps matching TRBD1 (6 bases). Trimming took 6 bases from V and 9 from J, leaving 18 bases between them. This CDR3 is built from 15 residues. The CDR3 nucleotides read TGTGCCAGCAGCCCTGGCGGACAGATTTCTTCACCCCTCCACTTT. Translating it yields CASSPGGQISSPLHF.

In its sample, this clonotype was seen many times. The chain couples TRBV20-1 to TRBJ1-5; D is unresolved. V shed 3 bases and J shed 0 bases, with 9 bases lying between them. Per the germline V gene, CDR1 is DFQATT and CDR2 is SNEGSKA (reference sequence). This CDR3 contains 14 residues. The CDR3 region has the DNA TGCAGTGCTAGTTCCGGTGATAGCAATCAGCCCCAGCATTTT. The encoded protein is CSASSGDSNQPQHF.

This clonotype was seen a handful of times. This chain links TRBV6-5 with TRBJ1-2; D perhaps matches TRBD1 (5 bases). Deletions cut 2 bases from V and 7 bases from J, with 14 bases between. The CDR3 is 14 residues long. Germline V gene sequence: CDR1 MNHEY, CDR2 SVGAGI. CDR3 amino acids: CASSYGVGVGGYTF. In DNA form, the CDR3 reads TGTGCCAGCAGTTACGGAGTGGGGGTTGGTGGCTACACCTTC.

Many counts were recorded for this clonotype. The V gene is TRBV4-2, the J gene TRBJ1-1; 10 bases map to TRBD1. Looked up from germline, CDR1 is LGHNA and CDR2 is YNFKEQ. Trimming removed 5 bases from V and 5 bases from J; junction bases left unmatched: 14. This CDR3 contains 17 residues. CDR3 amino acids: CASSAAGDRGGGTEAFF. CDR3 nucleotide sequence: TGTGCCAGCAGCGCCGCAGGGGACAGGGGCGGAGGGACTGAAGCTTTCTTT.

This chain connects TRBV11-2 to TRBJ2-3, with D perhaps matching TRBD1 or TRBD2 (6 bases each). V lost 5 bases and J lost 2, with 14 bases in between. Germline CDR1 SGHAT, CDR2 FQNNGV. The length of the CDR3 is 15 residues. The CDR3 DNA reads as TGTGCCAGCAGCGCGAGAGGGGGGTTCACAGATACGCAGTATTTT. This sequence encodes CASSARGGFTDTQYF.